This TCR beta chain was recovered during a study of beta chain features in type 1 diabetes. Study-level findings and limits: Naive, central memory and Treg TCRB repertoires appeared more alike in patients than in healthy donors. People with Type 1 diabetes carried modestly yet significantly shorter TCRB CDR3s in all four CD4+ subsets. When VDJ junctions were examined, type 1 diabetes patients showed fewer insertions and more deletions.

Expressed TCRB transcripts were sequenced after all isolated RNA was converted to cDNA. Sequenced naive, central memory and regulatory T cell samples produced an average of around 3.5 million reads. This table comes from immunoSEQ multiplex PCR, and its TCRdb copy is limited to in-frame clones, with some not included. The data contain 200,000 to 300,000 clones, roughly 22% of them singletons. A single heparinised draw of about 100 mL on average was taken per donor. A note on this clone: Its antigen is undetermined.

The CDR3 covers 15 residues. Germline V gene sequence: CDR1 GTSNPN, CDR2 SVGIG (reference sequence). Trimming cost V 0 bases and J 1 base; bases outside gene matches: 2. This clonotype was obtained from a woman aged 40 to 55 with type 1 diabetes. The chain joins TRBV30 to TRBJ2-2, with 7 bases that match TRBD1. Sequenced input: naive CD4+ T cells from blood. CDR3 protein: CAWSVWTGNTGELFF. CDR3 bases: TGTGCCTGGAGTGTTTGGACAGGGAACACCGGGGAGCTGTTTTTT.